This T cell receptor beta chain is drawn from a study of beta chain features in type 1 diabetes. This clone came up a few times. This CDR3 spans 18 amino acids. From germline, CDR1 is MGHRA and CDR2 YSYEKL. Trimming stripped 4 bases from V and 0 bases from J, with 20 bases between. The investigators reverse transcribed all of the isolated RNA, so they sequenced expressed TCRB transcripts. About 3.57 million reads, on average, came from each naive, central memory and regulatory T cell sample. TCRdb's table, derived via immunoSEQ multiplex PCR, lists solely in-frame clones and lacks some. The sample holds over 500,000 clones, 15% to 17% seen once.

The sample taken for sequencing was naive CD4+ T cells from blood. The receptor's source is a young man in good health. This chain links TRBV4-1 with TRBJ2-3, with D unresolved. CDR3 DNA sequence: TGCGCCAGCAGCCGAGTACCCGCCTCGCGGATGAGCACAGATACGCAGTATTTT. Its protein is CASSRVPASRMSTDTQYF.